Shown below are 23 T cell receptor beta chains from a single sample sequenced in a study of control samples from healthy donors and cancer patients (dated by TCRdb to 2020 to 2021). The method behind the library was the immunoSEQ multiplex PCR assay. The table was pulled from immuneACCESS by TCRdb, which kept in-frame rearrangements only. Such tables lose some clones; where checked, under half of the loss comes from unresolved V genes, and the rest has no known cause. This sample's table carries fewer than 250,000 clones. More than 2% of the sample comes from the top ten. Sequencing used blood. The receptors shown here come from a woman in her twenties or thirties in good health.

The chain links TRBV21-1 to TRBJ1-5. TRBV21-1 is shown as a pseudogene. The CDR3 loop spans 11 amino acids. The CDR3 bases are TGTGCCAGCAGGAGAAAAGGGCGGGGCTGTTTT. Residues: CASRRKGRGCF.

The chain recombines TRBV5-1 with TRBJ1-1; possible D gene TRBD1, 5 bases. This CDR3 region has 16 residues. The germline V gene encodes CDR1 SGHRS and CDR2 YFSETQ. V shed 3 bases and J shed 0 bases, with 15 bases lying between them. The CDR3 loop is CASSSNTGQMNTEAFF. For the CDR3, the DNA is TGCGCCAGCAGCTCAAATACAGGCCAGATGAACACTGAAGCTTTCTTT.

The rearrangement joins TRBV3-1 (or the pseudogene TRBV3-2) to TRBJ1-6; D is unclear. The CDR3 covers 13 residues. Trimming left V 3 bases short and J 9 bases short, with 9 bases between. Germline-derived CDR1 and CDR2 are LGHDT and YNNKEL (reference sequence). In nucleotides, the CDR3 is TGTGCCAGCAGCCAGGGGAGGCGTTCACCCCTCCACTTT. This codes for CASSQGRRSPLHF.

The chain has TRBV27 and TRBJ1-6, with D unresolved. Germline V gene data show CDR1 as MNHEY and CDR2 as SMNVEV (reference sequence). Trimming left V 8 bases short and J 5 bases short, with 13 bases between. This CDR3 comprises 14 residues. CDR3 sequence (DNA): TGTGCCAGCGGTTCCTGGAGGAATAATTCACCCCTCCACTTT. As protein: CASGSWRNNSPLHF.

The chain uses TRBV6-5 and TRBJ2-7; 7 nucleotides align to TRBD1. Germline V lookup: CDR1 MNHEY, CDR2 SVGAGI. Losses at the gene ends were 8 bases for V and 2 bases for J; bases not matched to a gene: 3. CDR3 size: 12 residues. This chain's CDR3 is CASQGQTYEQYF. The CDR3 DNA reads as TGTGCCAGCCAGGGACAGACCTACGAGCAGTACTTC.

The chain is built from TRBV10-3 and TRBJ1-2; 8 nucleotides line up with TRBD1. This CDR3 comprises 15 residues. The V gene's germline CDR1 is ENHRY and CDR2 SYGVKD. The V and J ends lost 2 bases and 4 bases, in that order; junction bases with no gene match: 6. CDR3: CAISEDGDRIYGYTF. The CDR3 bases are TGTGCCATCAGTGAGGATGGGGACAGGATCTATGGCTACACCTTC.

The genes are TRBV5-1 and TRBJ1-1, with 9 positions matching TRBD1. Germline lookup yields CDR1 SGHRS and CDR2 YFSETQ. The CDR3 is 14 residues long. J gave up 8 bases and V 4 bases, and 9 bases lay outside the gene matches. The CDR3 spells CASSPGQGRGEAFF. CDR3 DNA: TGCGCCAGCAGCCCGGGACAGGGCAGGGGCGAAGCTTTCTTT.

This rearrangement joins TRBV19 to TRBJ1-4; a possible D gene is TRBD1 (6 bases). The CDR3 length is 14 residues. Germline CDR1 LNHDA, CDR2 SQIVND (reference sequence). Trimming removed 6 bases from V and 7 bases from J, with 15 bases in between. As DNA, the CDR3 is TGTGCCAGTAGCCTTTGGGGGGCGAGTGAAAAACTGTTTTTT. Amino acids: CASSLWGASEKLFF.

The chain has TRBV6-2 or TRBV6-3 and TRBJ2-1, with 9 positions matching TRBD2. V shed 5 bases and J 13 bases; nucleotides not matched to a gene: 9. The CDR3 is made up of 13 amino acids. Germline CDR1 reads MNHEY; CDR2 reads SVGEGT. The CDR3 here is CASSRLAALEQFF. The DNA of the CDR3 is TGTGCCAGCAGTCGACTAGCGGCCCTTGAACAGTTCTTC.

V gene TRBV6-4 combines with J gene TRBJ2-7; D not certain. V shed 3 bases and J shed 6 bases, with 15 bases lying between them. The CDR3 extends over 14 amino acids. Germline V CDR1 and CDR2: MRHNA, SNTAGT. The CDR3 DNA is TGTGCCAGCAGTGAGAAGATGGAACTGTCCGAGCAGTACTTC. It is translated as CASSEKMELSEQYF.

DNA of the CDR3: TGTGCCAGCTGCAAAGACGGTTTTGGGAAGCCCCAGCATTTT. Translated, it gives CASCKDGFGKPQHF. The rearrangement links TRBV6-5 to TRBJ1-5; D uncertain. This CDR3 region has 14 residues. Trimming took off 8 bases at V and 8 bases at J, with 19 bases between the two ends. Germline V gene sequence: CDR1 MNHEY, CDR2 SVGAGI.

This chain joins TRBV7-9 and TRBJ2-5, with D possibly being TRBD1 or TRBD2 (5 bases each). Germline V gene data show CDR1 as SEHNR and CDR2 as FQNEAQ (reference sequence). The ends were cut back, 3 bases at V and 5 bases at J, with 16 bases in the middle. The CDR3 contains 15 residues. As DNA, the CDR3 is TGTGCCAGCAGCTTGGATTCCGGGGCGGTCGAGACCCAGTACTTC. Translation: CASSLDSGAVETQYF.

J is TRBJ2-6 and V is TRBV7-3; D may correspond to TRBD1 or TRBD2 (5 bases each). The V end lost 1 base, the J end lost 4 bases, and 8 bases lay between the germline ends. CDR3 length: 15 amino acids. Germline values: CDR1 SGHTA, CDR2 FQGTGA. The CDR3 spells CASSLRGSGANVLTF. The CDR3 nucleotides are TGTGCCAGCAGCTTAAGGGGGAGCGGGGCCAACGTCCTGACTTTC.

The chain couples TRBV7-2 to TRBJ2-5; no clear D. V was pared by 6 bases and J by 7 bases, with 9 bases between. Per the germline V gene, CDR1 is SGHTA and CDR2 is FQGNSA. The CDR3 loop spans 11 amino acids. The CDR3 spells CASRVSGTQYF. Here the CDR3 DNA reads TGTGCCAGCAGAGTCTCCGGGACCCAGTACTTC.

The chain is built from TRBV4-3 and TRBJ1-1; D is ambiguous. Deletions cut 1 base from V and 0 bases from J, with 9 bases between. CDR3 length: 15 residues. Germline CDR1 reads LGHNA; CDR2 reads YSLEER. The CDR3 protein is CASSQGRILNTEAFF. DNA for the CDR3: TGCGCCAGCAGCCAAGGACGGATTCTGAACACTGAAGCTTTCTTT.

The V call is TRBV11-2, the J call TRBJ2-2; D is possibly TRBD2 (6 bases). The CDR3 extends over 15 amino acids. V was trimmed by 4 bases and J by 8 bases, leaving 17 bases between them. Germline CDR1 and CDR2: SGHAT and FQNNGV. The chain's CDR3 is CASSSPDLRGGELFF. The CDR3 DNA reads as TGTGCCAGCAGCTCGCCGGACTTACGGGGGGGGGAGCTGTTTTTT.

This chain links TRBV5-4 with TRBJ2-5; D is unresolved. The CDR3 length is 14 residues. Trimming cost V 2 bases and J 1 base, with 9 bases left between them. CDR1 is SGHNT, CDR2 YYREEE, per germline (reference sequence). This chain's CDR3 is CASSLGLFQETQYF. CDR3 nucleotide sequence: TGTGCCAGCAGCTTAGGGCTCTTCCAAGAGACCCAGTACTTC.

The V and J genes are TRBV9 and TRBJ1-4; D might be TRBD1 (5 bases). This CDR3 region has 15 residues. The V end was cut by 0 bases, the J end by 3 bases, with 9 bases between. Germline-derived CDR1 and CDR2 are SGDLS and YYNGEE. CDR3 sequence (DNA): TGTGCCAGCAGCGTAGGGGGGGTGGCTAATGAAAAACTGTTTTTT. Translated: CASSVGGVANEKLFF.

The chain carries TRBV7-9 and TRBJ2-3; unclear D gene. The CDR3 length is 12 residues. The V end lost 8 bases, the J end lost 0 bases, and 6 bases lay between the germline ends. Per the germline V gene, CDR1 is SEHNR and CDR2 is FQNEAQ (reference sequence). Here the CDR3 reads CASAASTDTQYF. CDR3 in DNA: TGTGCCAGCGCAGCCAGCACAGATACGCAGTATTTT.

The gene calls are TRBV5-8 and TRBJ1-5; perhaps TRBD1 as D (5 bases). Trimming left V 4 bases short and J 9 bases short, with 17 bases between. The CDR3 runs to 14 residues. Germline V gene lookup returns CDR1 SGHTS and CDR2 YDEGEE. CDR3 nucleotide sequence: TGTGCCAGCAGCGGTTTTAGGGGTGAACCGCCCCAGCATTTT. Translated, it gives CASSGFRGEPPQHF.

Note on this clone: Other DNA variants within this sample encode the same CDR3. V usage is TRBV7-2 and J usage is TRBJ1-4; the D is unclear. The CDR3 runs 11 residues. V lost 3 bases and J 8 bases, leaving 4 bases between the germline ends. Germline lookup yields CDR1 SGHTA and CDR2 FQGNSA. This chain's CDR3 is CASSFDEKLFF. In nucleotides, the CDR3 is TGTGCCAGCAGCTTCGACGAAAAACTGTTTTTT.

The chain couples TRBV3-1 (or the pseudogene TRBV3-2) to TRBJ1-5, with D perhaps TRBD1 (6 bases). V gave up 5 bases and J gave up 7 bases, with 15 bases separating them. This CDR3 contains 14 residues. CDR1 and CDR2 (germline): LGHDT, YNNKEL (reference sequence). The CDR3 coding sequence is TGTGCCAGCAGCGGGGGGCGGGGTCCCCAGCCCCAGCATTTT. Protein: CASSGGRGPQPQHF.

The V call is TRBV6-6, the J call TRBJ1-4; TRBD1 is a possible D gene (5 bases). The CDR3 sequence is 16 residues long. Germline V lookup: CDR1 MNHNY, CDR2 SVGAGI (reference sequence). The ends were cut back, 2 bases at V and 7 bases at J, with 17 bases in the middle. The chain's CDR3 is CASSYHRDGRGEKLFF. CDR3 bases: TGTGCCAGCAGTTACCACCGGGACGGCCGAGGTGAAAAACTGTTTTTT.